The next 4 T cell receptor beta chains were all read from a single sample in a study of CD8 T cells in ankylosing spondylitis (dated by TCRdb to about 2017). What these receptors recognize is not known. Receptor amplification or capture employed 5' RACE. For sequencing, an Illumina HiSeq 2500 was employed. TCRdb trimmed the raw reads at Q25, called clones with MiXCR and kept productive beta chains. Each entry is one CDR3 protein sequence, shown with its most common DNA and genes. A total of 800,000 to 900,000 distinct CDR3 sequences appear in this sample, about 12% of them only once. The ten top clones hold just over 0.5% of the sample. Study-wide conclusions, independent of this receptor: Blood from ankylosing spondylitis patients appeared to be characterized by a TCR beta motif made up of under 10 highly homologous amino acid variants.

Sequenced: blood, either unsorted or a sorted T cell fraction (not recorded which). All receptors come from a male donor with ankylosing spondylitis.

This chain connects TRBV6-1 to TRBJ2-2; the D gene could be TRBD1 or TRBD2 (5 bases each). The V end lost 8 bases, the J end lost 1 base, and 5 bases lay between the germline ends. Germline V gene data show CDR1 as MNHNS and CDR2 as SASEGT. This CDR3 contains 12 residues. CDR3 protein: CASGGNTGELFF. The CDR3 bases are TGTGCCAGCGGGGGGAACACCGGGGAGCTGTTTTTT.

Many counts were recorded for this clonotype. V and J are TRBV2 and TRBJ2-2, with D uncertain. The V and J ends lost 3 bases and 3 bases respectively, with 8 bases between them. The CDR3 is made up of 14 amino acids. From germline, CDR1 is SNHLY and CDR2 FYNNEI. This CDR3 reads CASSDARYTGELFF. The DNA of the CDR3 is TGTGCCAGCAGTGATGCTCGGTACACCGGGGAGCTGTTTTTT.

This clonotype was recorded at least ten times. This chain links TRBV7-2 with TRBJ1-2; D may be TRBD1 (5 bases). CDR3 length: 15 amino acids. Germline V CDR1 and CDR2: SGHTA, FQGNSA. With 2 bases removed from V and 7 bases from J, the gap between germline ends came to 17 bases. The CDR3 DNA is TGTGCCAGCAGCTTACCGCGGGGCGCCCCATCTGGCTACACCTTC. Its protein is CASSLPRGAPSGYTF.

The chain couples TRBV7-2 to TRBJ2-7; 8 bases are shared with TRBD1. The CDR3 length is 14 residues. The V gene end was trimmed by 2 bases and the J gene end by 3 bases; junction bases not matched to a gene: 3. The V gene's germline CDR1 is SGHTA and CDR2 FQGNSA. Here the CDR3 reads CASSLPGTGYEQYF. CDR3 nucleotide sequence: TGTGCCAGCAGCTTACCCGGGACAGGCTACGAGCAGTACTTC.